Following are 21 T cell receptor beta chains from one sample sequenced in a study of early stage breast cancer tumors. Measured with immunoSEQ multiplex PCR; TCRdb has only the in-frame clones, and not every one. The sample carries under 14,000 clones, 75% to 85% recorded once. Source material: breast tumor tissue. These receptors came from a person aged 65 to 85 with breast cancer.

In its sample, this clone was seen once. V is TRBV5-1 and J is TRBJ2-1, with 9 bases fitting TRBD2. This CDR3 has 15 amino acids. V was pared by 0 bases and J by 9 bases, with 7 bases of the junction left unmatched. The germline CDR1 and CDR2 sequences are SGHRS and YFSETQ. Written as DNA, the CDR3 is TGCGCCAGCAGCTTGGCTTTGGCGGGGGGGCGTGAGCAGTTCTTC. Residues: CASSLALAGGREQFF.

The CDR3 nucleotides are TGCGCCAGCAGCCCCGGACAGGGGGGCTACGAGCAGTACTTC. Amino acids: CASSPGQGGYEQYF. V usage is TRBV5-1 and J usage is TRBJ2-7; 10 bases align to TRBD1. The CDR3 is made up of 14 amino acids. The V segment lost 4 bases and the J segment 3 bases; nucleotides outside the gene matches: 4. Germline V CDR1 and CDR2: SGHRS, YFSETQ.

The CDR3 region is CASSLSRSTGELFF. For the CDR3, the DNA is TGTGCCAGCAGCTTGAGTAGGAGCACCGGGGAGCTGTTTTTT. V gene TRBV7-2 combines with J gene TRBJ2-2; D is undetermined. The V end lost 3 bases, the J end lost 4 bases, and 9 bases lay between the germline ends. This CDR3 has 14 amino acids. The germline CDR1 and CDR2 sequences are SGHTA and FQGNSA.

By proportion, this clone is medium-sized. V and J are TRBV6-5 and TRBJ1-5; D might be TRBD1 (5 bases). The CDR3 spans 16 residues. V dropped 0 bases and J dropped 2 bases, with 11 bases sitting between them. CDR1 and CDR2 (germline): MNHEY, SVGAGI. The CDR3 coding sequence is TGTGCCAGCAGTTACTCGGGAGGGGCTGGCAATCAGCCCCAGCATTTT. It specifies CASSYSGGAGNQPQHF.

V is TRBV19 and J is TRBJ2-3, with TRBD2 matching over 8 bases. CDR1 is LNHDA and CDR2 is SQIVND in the germline V gene (reference sequence). This CDR3 spans 15 amino acids. V lost 5 bases to trimming and J lost 1 base; unmatched junction nucleotides: 5. The CDR3 DNA is TGTGCCAGTAGTTCCCAACTAGCGGGCACAGATACGCAGTATTTT. It specifies CASSSQLAGTDTQYF.

The chain links TRBV7-8 to TRBJ2-7; 8 bases align to TRBD1. The germline CDR1 and CDR2 sequences are SGHVS and FQNEAQ. CDR3 size: 17 residues. With V trimmed by 5 bases and J by 2 bases, 14 bases remained unmatched. For the CDR3, the DNA is TGTGCCAGCAGCCCGAATTACAGGGGGGATCCCCCCTACGAGCAGTACTTC. Translation gives CASSPNYRGDPPYEQYF. Full variable domain (remainder filled in from reference TRBV7-8 and TRBJ2-7): GAGVSQSPRYKVAKRGQDVALRCDPISGHVSLFWYQQALGQGPEFLTYFQNEAQLDKSGLPSDRFFAERPEGSVSTLKIQRTQQEDSAVYLCASSPNYRGDPPYEQYFGPGTRLTVT.

The V call is TRBV5-4, the J call TRBJ2-1, with 12 bases aligning to TRBD2. Germline V CDR1 and CDR2: SGHNT, YYREEE (reference sequence). The J segment lost 4 bases and the V segment lost 4 bases, leaving 3 bases of the junction unmatched. There are 15 residues in the CDR3. The CDR3 spells CASSAGTSGYNEQFF. The CDR3 DNA is TGTGCCAGCAGCGCTGGGACTAGCGGGTACAATGAGCAGTTCTTC.

This chain links TRBV5-4 with TRBJ2-2, with 10 bases lining up with TRBD2. The germline gives CDR1 SGHNT, CDR2 YYREEE (reference sequence). This CDR3 is built from 16 residues. J lost 6 bases, V lost 0 bases, and 5 bases had no gene match. The CDR3 here is CASSLGGAGGAGELFF. The CDR3 DNA sequence: TGTGCCAGCAGCTTGGGAGGAGCGGGAGGGGCCGGGGAGCTGTTTTTT. Supplemented by reference TRBV5-4 and TRBJ2-2, the full variable domain reads ETGVTQSPTHLIKTRGQQVTLRCSSQSGHNTVSWYQQALGQGPQFIFQYYREEENGRGNFPPRFSGLQFPNYSSELNVNALELDDSALYLCASSLGGAGGAGELFFGEGSRLTVL.

This clone was observed once. The chain recombines TRBV11-3 with TRBJ1-3; 7 bases are a match to TRBD1. This CDR3 has 15 amino acids. Germline loops: CDR1 SGHNT, CDR2 YENEEA. Germline trimming cut 5 bases from V and 2 bases from J; bases unmatched to any gene: 6. The CDR3 sequence: CASSPTGVTGNTIYF. The CDR3 DNA is TGTGCCAGCAGCCCCACAGGGGTCACTGGAAACACCATATATTTT.

The V gene is TRBV9, the J gene TRBJ1-3; D ambiguous. CDR1 is SGDLS, CDR2 YYNGEE, per germline. The CDR3 totals 16 residues. V was clipped by 0 bases and J by 2 bases, with 12 bases between them. CDR3 sequence reads: CASSVASGEAGNTIYF. Here the CDR3 DNA reads TGTGCCAGCAGCGTAGCTTCTGGCGAGGCTGGAAACACCATATATTTT.

This chain links TRBV11-1 with TRBJ1-2; D is ambiguous. Trimming cost V 0 bases and J 6 bases, with 23 bases left between them. Germline values: CDR1 SGHAT, CDR2 FQDESV (reference sequence). CDR3 size: 18 residues. Here the CDR3 DNA reads TGTGCCAGCAGCTTAGCGGGTTGGGGTGACGGGGTTGGGAATGGCTACACCTTC. This gives the protein CASSLAGWGDGVGNGYTF.

V usage is TRBV5-1 and J usage is TRBJ1-3; D ambiguous. Between the trimmed V and J ends, which lost 4 bases and 0 bases, there was a span of 8 bases. The CDR3 is made up of 14 amino acids. Germline CDR1 is SGHRS and CDR2 is YFSETQ. CDR3 amino acids: CASSDGDSGNTIYF. The CDR3 DNA reads TGCGCCAGCAGCGACGGGGACTCTGGAAACACCATATATTTT.

The chain carries TRBV4-2 and TRBJ2-1; 9 positions agree with TRBD2. The J segment lost 3 bases and the V segment lost 0 bases, leaving 3 bases of the junction unmatched. The CDR3 extends over 16 amino acids. The germline CDR1 and CDR2 sequences are LGHNA and YNFKEQ. As DNA, the CDR3 is TGTGCCAGCAGCCAAGACGCTAGCGGGAACTACAATGAGCAGTTCTTC. It yields the protein CASSQDASGNYNEQFF.

V usage is TRBV27 and J usage is TRBJ1-3; 11 positions agree with TRBD1. From germline, CDR1 is MNHEY and CDR2 SMNVEV (reference sequence). V was clipped by 5 bases and J by 0 bases; unmatched bases: 12. This CDR3 contains 19 residues. The CDR3 region is CASSHPGTGGPHSGNTIYF. The CDR3 coding sequence is TGTGCCAGCAGTCACCCCGGGACAGGGGGACCCCACTCTGGAAACACCATATATTTT.

This clone was found a few times. The chain joins TRBV30 to TRBJ2-7; maybe TRBD2 (6 bases). This CDR3 has 15 residues. Germline CDR1 is GTSNPN and CDR2 is SVGIG (reference sequence). V was shortened by 0 bases and J by 6 bases, with 18 bases between the two germline ends. CDR3 bases: TGTGCCTGGAGTGTAATTGGAGGGTTGGGGTCCGAGCAGTACTTC. This gives the protein CAWSVIGGLGSEQYF.

V gene TRBV30 combines with J gene TRBJ1-2; no firm D call. V was pared by 7 bases and J by 4 bases, with 13 bases between. CDR3 length: 12 residues. The germline gives CDR1 GTSNPN, CDR2 SVGIG (reference sequence). CDR3 sequence reads: CASQPGGYGYTF. The CDR3 DNA reads as TGTGCCTCCCAACCGGGAGGCTATGGCTACACCTTC. The entire variable domain, with the rest obtained from reference TRBV30 and TRBJ1-2, is as follows: SQTIHQWPATLVQPVGSPLSLECTVEGTSNPNLYWYRQAAGRGLQLLFYSVGIGQISSEVPQNLSASRPQDRQFILSSKKLLLSDSGFYLCASQPGGYGYTFGSGTRLTVV.

The chain is built from TRBV5-1 and TRBJ1-2; D gene uncertain. Trimming removed 0 bases from V and 12 bases from J, with 9 bases in between. Germline CDR1 and CDR2: SGHRS and YFSETQ. There are 11 residues in the CDR3. The CDR3 reads CASSLGGINTF. DNA for the CDR3: TGCGCCAGCAGCTTGGGAGGGATAAACACCTTC. The full variable domain, its missing parts supplied by reference TRBV5-1 and TRBJ1-2, is KAGVTQTPRYLIKTRGQQVTLSCSPISGHRSVSWYQQTPGQGLQFLFEYFSETQRNKGNFPGRFSGRQFSNSRSEMNVSTLELGDSALYLCASSLGGINTFGSGTRLTVV.

The V gene is TRBV7-9, the J gene TRBJ1-1; 7 nucleotides align to TRBD1. J was trimmed by 4 bases and V by 6 bases; bases with no gene match: 2. The CDR3 extends over 12 amino acids. Germline loops: CDR1 SEHNR, CDR2 FQNEAQ (reference sequence). The CDR3 coding sequence is TGTGCCAGCAGGACAGGGAGCACTGAAGCTTTCTTT. Amino acids: CASRTGSTEAFF.

The genes are TRBV9 and TRBJ2-1, with 11 positions matching TRBD2. CDR1 and CDR2 (germline): SGDLS, YYNGEE. The length of the CDR3 is 17 residues. With 0 bases clipped from V and 5 bases from J, the junction kept 7 bases outside the gene matches. This CDR3 is CASSVDEGTSGDNEQFF. DNA for the CDR3: TGTGCCAGCAGCGTAGATGAAGGGACTAGCGGTGACAATGAGCAGTTCTTC.

With respect to this clone: The junction shows a germline mismatch at one end, possibly a read error. The rearrangement links TRBV4-2 to TRBJ2-3; 9 nucleotides agree with TRBD2. The CDR3 spans 15 residues. The germline V gene has CDR1 LGHNA and CDR2 YNFKEQ. The CDR3 reads CASSLSGGGTDTQYF. The CDR3 nucleotides read TGTGCCAGCAGCCTTAGCGGGGGCGGCACTGATACGCAGTATTTT.

The chain combines TRBV13 with TRBJ2-7, with TRBD2 matching over 13 bases. V was clipped by 5 bases and J by 0 bases; unmatched bases: 19. This CDR3 comprises 21 residues. CDR1 is PRHDT, CDR2 FYEKMQ, per germline (reference sequence). In nucleotides, the CDR3 is TGTGCCAGCAGCCCGCAGGGCCCCCTCACTAGCGGGGGGGGTACCTCCTACGAGCAGTACTTC. Translating it yields CASSPQGPLTSGGGTSYEQYF.